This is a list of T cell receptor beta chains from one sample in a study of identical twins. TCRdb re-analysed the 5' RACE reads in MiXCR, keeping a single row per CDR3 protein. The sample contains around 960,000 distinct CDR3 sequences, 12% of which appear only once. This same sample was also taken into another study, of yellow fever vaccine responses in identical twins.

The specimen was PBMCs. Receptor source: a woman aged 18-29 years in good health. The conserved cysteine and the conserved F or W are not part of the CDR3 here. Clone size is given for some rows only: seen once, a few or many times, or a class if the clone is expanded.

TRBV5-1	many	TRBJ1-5	ASSLSGQSNQPQH
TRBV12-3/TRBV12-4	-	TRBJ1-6	ASSFKTGLNSPLH
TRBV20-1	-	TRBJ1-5	SARDRSWAGDQPQH
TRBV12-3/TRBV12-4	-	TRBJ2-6	ASSFTWGAGANVLT
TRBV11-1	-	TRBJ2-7	ASSPRQQPEPSSYEQY
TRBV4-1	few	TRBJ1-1	ASSQWDSQNTEAF
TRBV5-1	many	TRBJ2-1	ASRRTGTGGNEQF
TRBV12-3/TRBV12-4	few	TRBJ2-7	ASSLLPPTTVSYEQY
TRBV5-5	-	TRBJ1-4	ASSLAGRRELF
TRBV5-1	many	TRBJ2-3	ASSVGDTDTQY
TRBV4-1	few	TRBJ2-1	ASSQGRDRVHNEQF
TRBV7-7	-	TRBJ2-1	ASSSGLAGKQF
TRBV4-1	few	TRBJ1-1	ASSQDTRLNTEAF
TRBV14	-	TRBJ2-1	ASSKTAVIPYNEQF
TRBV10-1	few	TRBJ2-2	ASSETRGTGELF
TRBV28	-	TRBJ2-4	ASSLPVLAKNIQY
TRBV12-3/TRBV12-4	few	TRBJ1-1	ASSFRQSRTEAF
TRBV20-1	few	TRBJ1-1	SARQGPNTEAF
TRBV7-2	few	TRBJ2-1	ASSLNSGGGSYNEQF
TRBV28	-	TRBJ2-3	ASSTYRTDTQY
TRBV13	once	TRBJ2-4	ASSLGLGGYLAKNIQY
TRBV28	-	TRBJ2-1	ASRPLSGGSYNEQF
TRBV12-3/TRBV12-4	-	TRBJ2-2	ASSLVGSAELF
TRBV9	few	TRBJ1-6	ASSVVGSPLH
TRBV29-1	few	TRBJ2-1	SVERNSGTSVPNEQF
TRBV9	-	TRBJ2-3	ASSARTGEGTDTQY
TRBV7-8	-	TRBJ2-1	ASSSGTGSLITYNEQF
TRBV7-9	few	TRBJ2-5	ASSLVGPLETQY
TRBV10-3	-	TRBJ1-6	AISELGQGYNSPLH
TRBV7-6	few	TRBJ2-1	ASSEDRGAHNEQF
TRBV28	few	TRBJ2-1	ASSGSGGSNEQF
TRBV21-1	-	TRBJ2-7	ASSNSGTGGHEQY
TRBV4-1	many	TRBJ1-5	ASSQAVGRQPQH
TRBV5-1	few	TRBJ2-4	ASSTTTGTSGNIQY
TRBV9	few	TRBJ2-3	ASSPRGKNTQY
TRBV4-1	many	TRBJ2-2	ASSQDLAGELF
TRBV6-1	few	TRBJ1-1	ASSEFRTGIMNTEAF
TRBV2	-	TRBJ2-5	ASSDPRQGLGETQY
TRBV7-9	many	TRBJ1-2	ASSSTGDQHGYT
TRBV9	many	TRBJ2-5	ASSVGSGRGQETQY
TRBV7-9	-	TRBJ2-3	ASSPFGGYLADTQY
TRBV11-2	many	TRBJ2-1	ASSLVGVGNEQF
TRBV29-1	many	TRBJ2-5	SVRARPGLEKETQY
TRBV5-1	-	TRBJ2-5	ASTRYPLQETQY
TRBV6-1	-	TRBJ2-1	ASSVGRGSRGEQF